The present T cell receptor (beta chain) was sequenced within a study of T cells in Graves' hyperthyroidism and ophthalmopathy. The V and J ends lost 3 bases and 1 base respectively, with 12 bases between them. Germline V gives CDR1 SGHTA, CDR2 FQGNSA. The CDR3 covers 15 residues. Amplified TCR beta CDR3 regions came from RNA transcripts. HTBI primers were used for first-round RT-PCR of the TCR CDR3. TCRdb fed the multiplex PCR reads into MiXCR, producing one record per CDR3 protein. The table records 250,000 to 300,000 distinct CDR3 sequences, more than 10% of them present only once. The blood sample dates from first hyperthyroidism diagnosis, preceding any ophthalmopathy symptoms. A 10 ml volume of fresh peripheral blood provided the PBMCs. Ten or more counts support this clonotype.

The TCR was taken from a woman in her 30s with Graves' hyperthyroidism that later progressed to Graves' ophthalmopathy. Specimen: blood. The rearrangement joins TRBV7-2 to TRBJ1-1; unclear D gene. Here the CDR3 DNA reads TGTGCCAGCAGCTTTCGACGGGCTAGGAACACTGAAGCTTTCTTT. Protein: CASSFRRARNTEAFF.